Given below is one T cell receptor beta chain in context. These data are taken from a study of T cell changes during pregnancy in multiple sclerosis. Libraries were prepared by immunoSEQ multiplex PCR; TCRdb keeps only in-frame clonotypes and omits some of them. The sample carries about 38,000 clones, around 90% recorded once. The germline CDR1 and CDR2 sequences are SGHAT and FQNNGV. The CDR3 contains 14 residues. V shed 11 bases and J 5 bases; nucleotides not matched to a gene: 14. This specimen was CD8+ T cells from peripheral blood mononuclear cells, taken after pregnancy. The chain is built from TRBV11-2 and TRBJ1-1; TRBD1 agrees at 7 bases. This TCR was sampled from a female donor with multiple sclerosis, enrolled in a pregnancy study. CDR3 protein: CAPNRQGVVTEAFF. DNA for the CDR3: TGTGCCCCCAATCGACAGGGCGTTGTGACTGAAGCTTTCTTT.